A selection of T cell receptor beta chains follows, all from one sample in a study of T cells in Graves' hyperthyroidism and ophthalmopathy. Using its own MiXCR run on the multiplex PCR reads, TCRdb lists one record per CDR3 protein. The sample shows 500,000 or so distinct CDR3 sequences, 16% of them seen only once. The material sequenced was blood. These receptors all stem from a woman aged 25 to 39 with Graves' ophthalmopathy. CDR3s leave out the opening cysteine and the closing phenylalanine or tryptophan. A D gene is named only where the DNA matches it firmly.

ASSPHPGTGNNEQF,TRBJ2-1,TRBD1,TRBV11-3
SARGATSVNEQF,TRBJ2-1,TRBD2,TRBV20-1
ASSLRTSGTQGDEQF,TRBJ2-1,TRBD2,TRBV3-1
ASSPQGDGEPQH,TRBJ1-5,-,TRBV18
ASSPRTVDGYT,TRBJ1-2,-,TRBV18
SALSTTPRGNTIY,TRBJ1-3,-,TRBV20-1
ASSLHLESTEAF,TRBJ1-1,-,TRBV28
ASSPWGEQGQF,TRBJ2-1,-,TRBV7-6
ASSFGLQYEQY,TRBJ2-7,-,TRBV11-1
AISAAGGHEQY,TRBJ2-7,TRBD1,TRBV10-3
ASIKGRATNEKLF,TRBJ1-4,-,TRBV6-1
ASSLEGSGYNEQF,TRBJ2-1,-,TRBV5-1
ASSSPSGSTYGELF,TRBJ2-2,TRBD2,TRBV7-8
ASSRDRAINSPLH,TRBJ1-6,-,TRBV7-2
ASSLEAFYTDTQY,TRBJ2-3,-,TRBV12-3/TRBV12-4
ASSPSNSNQPQH,TRBJ1-5,-,TRBV27
ASSLLRTGRDYT,TRBJ1-2,-,TRBV11-2
ASSGRGESSTDTQY,TRBJ2-3,TRBD2,TRBV19
ASSPPRLGEQETQY,TRBJ2-5,-,TRBV7-2
ASSVRGGSNQPQH,TRBJ1-5,TRBD1,TRBV9
ASSYSRAANYGYT,TRBJ1-2,-,TRBV6-2/TRBV6-3
SASGGGEQY,TRBJ2-7,-,TRBV20-1
ASSFRAGTSGYEQY,TRBJ2-7,TRBD2,TRBV7-8
ASSRYTNTGELF,TRBJ2-2,-,TRBV28
SARPDTPSEAF,TRBJ1-1,-,TRBV20-1
ATSREDIASPQH,TRBJ1-5,-,TRBV15
ASSRGTGGGYT,TRBJ1-2,TRBD1,TRBV28
ASSSNLIDALRTEAF,TRBJ1-1,-,TRBV28